A selection of T cell receptor beta chains follows, all from one sample in a study of T cell responses to AZD1222 COVID-19 vaccine. The repertoire was sequenced with immunoSEQ multiplex PCR; TCRdb's copy has only in-frame clones and lacks some. The sample carries 150,000 to 200,000 clones, around 85% recorded once. Material: peripheral blood, obtained 28 days after the second AZD1222 dose. The receptor source for this set is an adult who received the AZD1222 COVID-19 vaccine. CDR3s include the opening cysteine and the closing phenylalanine or tryptophan. Each record gives: CDR3 protein, CDR3 DNA, clone size, V gene, D gene, J gene. The D gene is left open where the match is weak. The size field is filled for only some rows; it gives once, few, many or a size class.

cdr3_aa: CASSLSLNSRGPRYGEQFF
cdr3_nt: TGTGCCAGCAGTTTATCACTCAATTCTCGGGGACCGCGATACGGTGAGCAGTTCTTC
clone_size: NA
v_call: TRBV27
d_call: NA
j_call: TRBJ2-1

cdr3_aa: CASSQEGAVSNQPQHF
cdr3_nt: TGCGCCAGCAGCCAAGAGGGGGCTGTTAGCAATCAGCCCCAGCATTTT
clone_size: NA
v_call: TRBV4-1
d_call: NA
j_call: TRBJ1-5

cdr3_aa: CASSFGSEAFF
cdr3_nt: TGCGCCAGCAGCTTCGGCAGTGAAGCTTTCTTT
clone_size: NA
v_call: TRBV5-1
d_call: NA
j_call: TRBJ1-1

cdr3_aa: CASSLDRLSWGQAGNIQYF
cdr3_nt: TGTGCCAGCAGCTTAGATCGGTTGTCATGGGGACAGGCTGGGAACATTCAGTACTTC
clone_size: NA
v_call: TRBV11-2
d_call: TRBD1
j_call: TRBJ2-4

cdr3_aa: CASSPRGIEQFF
cdr3_nt: TGTGCCAGCAGCCCCCGAGGTATTGAGCAGTTCTTC
clone_size: NA
v_call: TRBV7-9
d_call: NA
j_call: TRBJ2-1

cdr3_aa: CATQLGSNQPQHF
cdr3_nt: TGTGCCACGCAGTTGGGGAGCAATCAGCCCCAGCATTTT
clone_size: NA
v_call: TRBV19
d_call: NA
j_call: TRBJ1-5

cdr3_aa: CASSLRQAQYF
cdr3_nt: TGTGCCAGCAGCCTCAGACAGGCGCAGTACTTC
clone_size: NA
v_call: TRBV3-1/TRBV3-2
d_call: NA
j_call: TRBJ2-7

cdr3_aa: CASSRISGGGTYEQYF
cdr3_nt: TGTGCCAGCAGTAGGATTAGCGGGGGAGGGACCTACGAGCAGTACTTC
clone_size: once
v_call: TRBV25-1
d_call: TRBD2
j_call: TRBJ2-7

cdr3_aa: CASSRDTGNTGELFF
cdr3_nt: TGCGCCAGCAGTCGGGATACAGGGAACACCGGGGAGCTGTTTTTT
clone_size: NA
v_call: TRBV10-1
d_call: NA
j_call: TRBJ2-2

cdr3_aa: CASSKGGIGTGSYEQYF
cdr3_nt: TGTGCCAGCAGCAAAGGCGGCATAGGAACAGGATCCTACGAGCAGTACTTC
clone_size: few
v_call: TRBV21-1
d_call: NA
j_call: TRBJ2-7

cdr3_aa: CASTAGREKLFF
cdr3_nt: TGTGCCAGTACTGCAGGGCGGGAAAAACTGTTTTTT
clone_size: NA
v_call: TRBV19
d_call: NA
j_call: TRBJ1-4

cdr3_aa: CASSLVGAGTYEQYF
cdr3_nt: TGTGCCAGCAGCTTAGTCGGGGCAGGGACCTACGAGCAGTACTTC
clone_size: NA
v_call: TRBV7-9
d_call: NA
j_call: TRBJ2-7

cdr3_aa: CASTSDRWSGELFF
cdr3_nt: TGTGCCAGTACCTCAGACAGGTGGTCCGGGGAGCTGTTTTTT
clone_size: NA
v_call: TRBV19
d_call: NA
j_call: TRBJ2-2

cdr3_aa: CASSGGEGSNQPQHF
cdr3_nt: TGCGCCAGCAGCGGCGGCGAGGGTAGCAATCAGCCCCAGCATTTT
clone_size: few
v_call: TRBV5-1
d_call: NA
j_call: TRBJ1-5

cdr3_aa: CASSQDPPILTSDRSYGYTF
cdr3_nt: TGTGCCAGCAGCCAAGATCCCCCGATCCTCACCTCGGACAGGAGCTATGGCTACACCTTC
clone_size: NA
v_call: TRBV3-1/TRBV3-2
d_call: TRBD1
j_call: TRBJ1-2

cdr3_aa: CASSLRTGNNSPLHF
cdr3_nt: TGTGCCAGCAGTTTACGGACAGGGAATAATTCACCCCTCCACTTT
clone_size: NA
v_call: TRBV6-5
d_call: TRBD1
j_call: TRBJ1-6

cdr3_aa: CASSHPGAGNTIYF
cdr3_nt: TGTGCCAGCAGCCATCCCGGGGCTGGAAACACCATATATTTT
clone_size: NA
v_call: TRBV3-1/TRBV3-2
d_call: NA
j_call: TRBJ1-3

cdr3_aa: CASSEQGYEAFF
cdr3_nt: TGTGCCAGCAGTGAACAAGGGTATGAAGCTTTCTTT
clone_size: NA
v_call: TRBV6-1
d_call: NA
j_call: TRBJ1-1

cdr3_aa: CASSQVLSGGYTEAFF
cdr3_nt: TGTGCCAGCAGCCAAGTTTTATCAGGGGGGTATACTGAAGCTTTCTTT
clone_size: NA
v_call: TRBV3-1/TRBV3-2
d_call: TRBD1
j_call: TRBJ1-1

cdr3_aa: CAWSVGAGSYNEQFF
cdr3_nt: TGTGCCTGGAGTGTCGGGGCGGGGTCCTACAATGAGCAGTTCTTC
clone_size: NA
v_call: TRBV30
d_call: NA
j_call: TRBJ2-1

cdr3_aa: CASSLAVDFSYNEQFF
cdr3_nt: TGTGCCAGCAGCTTAGCCGTGGACTTTTCCTACAATGAGCAGTTCTTC
clone_size: NA
v_call: TRBV7-9
d_call: NA
j_call: TRBJ2-1

cdr3_aa: CASSVSGGQNTGELFF
cdr3_nt: TGTGCCAGCAGTGTAAGCGGGGGGCAGAACACCGGGGAGCTGTTTTTT
clone_size: NA
v_call: TRBV6-4
d_call: TRBD2
j_call: TRBJ2-2

cdr3_aa: CSVGTGSMNTEAFF
cdr3_nt: TGCAGCGTCGGGACAGGTTCTATGAACACTGAAGCTTTCTTT
clone_size: NA
v_call: TRBV29-1
d_call: TRBD1
j_call: TRBJ1-1

cdr3_aa: CASTLNNYGYTF
cdr3_nt: TGTGCCAGTACCTTGAATAACTATGGCTACACCTTC
clone_size: NA
v_call: TRBV19
d_call: NA
j_call: TRBJ1-2

cdr3_aa: CASSLGGETNYGYTF
cdr3_nt: TGCGCCAGCAGCTTGGGTGGGGAAACTAACTATGGCTACACCTTC
clone_size: NA
v_call: TRBV5-1
d_call: NA
j_call: TRBJ1-2

cdr3_aa: CASSPASNQPQHF
cdr3_nt: TGTGCCAGCTCTCCGGCAAGCAATCAGCCCCAGCATTTT
clone_size: NA
v_call: TRBV12-3/TRBV12-4
d_call: NA
j_call: TRBJ1-5

cdr3_aa: CAWSGTGLSGYTF
cdr3_nt: TGTGCCTGGAGTGGGACAGGATTGAGTGGCTACACCTTC
clone_size: NA
v_call: TRBV30
d_call: TRBD1
j_call: TRBJ1-2

cdr3_aa: CASSPEAGTNSPLHF
cdr3_nt: TGTGCCAGCTCACCGGAGGCGGGCACTAATTCACCCCTCCACTTT
clone_size: NA
v_call: TRBV18
d_call: NA
j_call: TRBJ1-6

cdr3_aa: CASSHDASYEQYF
cdr3_nt: TGTGCCAGCAGCCATGACGCCAGCTACGAGCAGTACTTC
clone_size: NA
v_call: TRBV7-9
d_call: NA
j_call: TRBJ2-7

cdr3_aa: CASSPGQDEGYYYGYTF
cdr3_nt: TGTGCCAGCAGCCCAGGGCAAGATGAGGGGTACTACTATGGCTACACCTTC
clone_size: NA
v_call: TRBV7-8
d_call: NA
j_call: TRBJ1-2

cdr3_aa: CASSQFPPLAGGDEQFF
cdr3_nt: TGCGCCAGCAGCCAATTTCCCCCACTAGCGGGGGGAGATGAGCAGTTCTTC
clone_size: NA
v_call: TRBV5-1
d_call: TRBD2
j_call: TRBJ2-1

cdr3_aa: CASSYFGGGSGELFF
cdr3_nt: TGTGCCAGCAGTTACTTTGGCGGGGGAAGCGGGGAGCTGTTTTTT
clone_size: NA
v_call: TRBV6-2/TRBV6-3
d_call: TRBD2
j_call: TRBJ2-2

cdr3_aa: CASSLNGEPYEQYF
cdr3_nt: TGCGCCAGCAGCCTCAACGGGGAGCCATACGAGCAGTACTTC
clone_size: NA
v_call: TRBV5-1
d_call: NA
j_call: TRBJ2-7

cdr3_aa: CASSLVGGTSYNEQFF
cdr3_nt: TGCGCCAGCAGCTTGGTCGGGGGAACCTCCTACAATGAGCAGTTCTTC
clone_size: NA
v_call: TRBV5-1
d_call: NA
j_call: TRBJ2-1

cdr3_aa: CASSLVAAGGSGYTF
cdr3_nt: TGTGCCAGCAGCTTAGTCGCCGCAGGGGGCAGTGGCTACACCTTC
clone_size: NA
v_call: TRBV7-9
d_call: TRBD1
j_call: TRBJ1-2

cdr3_aa: CASSAGIYEQYF
cdr3_nt: TGTGCCAGTAGTGCCGGGATCTACGAGCAGTACTTC
clone_size: NA
v_call: TRBV19
d_call: NA
j_call: TRBJ2-7

cdr3_aa: CASSPQGQGSAEQYF
cdr3_nt: TGTGCCAGCAGCCCTCAGGGGCAGGGTTCCGCCGAGCAGTACTTC
clone_size: few
v_call: TRBV3-1/TRBV3-2
d_call: NA
j_call: TRBJ2-7

cdr3_aa: CASREKQGRYFGYTF
cdr3_nt: TGTGCCAGCAGAGAGAAACAGGGTCGGTATTTTGGCTACACCTTC
clone_size: NA
v_call: TRBV2
d_call: NA
j_call: TRBJ1-2

cdr3_aa: CASSLNGLDQPQHF
cdr3_nt: TGTGCCAGCAGCTTGAACGGACTGGATCAGCCCCAGCATTTT
clone_size: NA
v_call: TRBV5-4
d_call: NA
j_call: TRBJ1-5

cdr3_aa: CASSSEGTVFF
cdr3_nt: TGTGCCAGCAGCTCTGAGGGAACTGTGTTTTTT
clone_size: NA
v_call: TRBV2
d_call: NA
j_call: TRBJ1-4

cdr3_aa: CASSQDGSGYEQYF
cdr3_nt: TGTGCCAGCAGCCAAGATGGCAGTGGCTACGAGCAGTACTTC
clone_size: NA
v_call: TRBV3-1/TRBV3-2
d_call: NA
j_call: TRBJ2-7

cdr3_aa: CATSRDPGGARTEAFF
cdr3_nt: TGTGCCACCAGCAGAGATCCGGGGGGCGCTCGGACTGAAGCTTTCTTT
clone_size: once
v_call: TRBV15
d_call: NA
j_call: TRBJ1-1

cdr3_aa: CASSLRWGTDTQYF
cdr3_nt: TGCGCCAGCAGCTTGAGGTGGGGAACAGATACGCAGTATTTT
clone_size: NA
v_call: TRBV5-1
d_call: NA
j_call: TRBJ2-3

cdr3_aa: CASSFIVSYEQYF
cdr3_nt: TGTGCCAGCAGCTTTATCGTCTCCTACGAGCAGTACTTC
clone_size: NA
v_call: TRBV11-2
d_call: NA
j_call: TRBJ2-7

cdr3_aa: CASSLHGPYEQYF
cdr3_nt: TGTGCCAGCAGTTTACATGGTCCCTACGAGCAGTACTTC
clone_size: NA
v_call: TRBV27
d_call: NA
j_call: TRBJ2-7

cdr3_aa: CASSQVGGVNEKLFF
cdr3_nt: TGTGCCAGCAGCCAAGTGGGCGGGGTCAATGAAAAACTGTTTTTT
clone_size: NA
v_call: TRBV14
d_call: NA
j_call: TRBJ1-4

cdr3_aa: CASSYGGQGNSPLHF
cdr3_nt: TGTGCCAGCAGTTATGGGGGGCAGGGGAATTCACCCCTCCACTTT
clone_size: NA
v_call: TRBV6-5
d_call: NA
j_call: TRBJ1-6